This T cell receptor (beta chain) was found in a study of cytotoxic CD8 clonotypes in ibrutinib-treated CLL. General study results and limits: A rise in clonality was seen at ibrutinib response, and a fall back toward baseline was seen at progression. Public clonotypes proved infrequent, and on treatment they shrank or remained steady.

Worth noting for this clone: The target antigen is unknown.

Produced via immunoSEQ multiplex PCR; TCRdb's table is partial and in-frame only. The sample records some 200,000 clones, approximately 72% being singletons. Germline trimming cut 7 bases from V and 2 bases from J; bases unmatched to any gene: 5. CDR3 length: 14 residues. The germline V gene has CDR1 SGHTA and CDR2 FQGNSA. The rearrangement links TRBV7-2 to TRBJ1-3; the match to TRBD1 covers 7 bases. Material: PBMCs, obtained after 24 months of ibrutinib treatment. This receptor was taken from a human donor with chronic lymphocytic leukemia. The CDR3 nucleotides are TGTGCCAGCAACCCCGGGACAGCTGGAAACACCATATATTTT. Its protein is CASNPGTAGNTIYF.